These 4 T cell receptor beta chains came from one sample sequenced in a study of shared clonotypes between healthy human individuals. Clones were read by immunoSEQ multiplex PCR, and TCRdb kept only the in-frame ones, dropping some. The table includes about 2.4 million clones, approximately 90% detected once. Material for sequencing was naive CD4+ T cells sorted from blood. Subset indicated: CD45RA+ positively selected. All receptors derive from a man younger than 35 in good health.

The chain links TRBV7-9 to TRBJ1-2; 9 nucleotides agree with TRBD1. Germline trimming cut 0 bases from V and 6 bases from J; bases unmatched to any gene: 5. The germline gives CDR1 SEHNR, CDR2 FQNEAQ (reference sequence). The CDR3 extends over 15 amino acids. The DNA for the CDR3 is TGTGCCAGCAGCTTAGCCCGGACAGGGGAAGATGGCTACACCTTC. It yields the protein CASSLARTGEDGYTF.

This clone has more than one count but fewer than ten. CDR3 nucleotide sequence: TGCACGTTGAACACTGAAGCTTTCTTT. Translated, it gives CTLNTEAFF. The chain uses TRBV20-1 and TRBJ1-1; no clear D gene. There are 9 residues in the CDR3. CDR1 is DFQATT and CDR2 is SNEGSKA in the germline V gene (reference sequence).

This chain connects TRBV30 to TRBJ2-3; 15 bases are shared with TRBD2. Germline V CDR1 and CDR2: GTSNPN, SVGIG (reference sequence). The CDR3 runs to 17 residues. The trim removed 2 bases at V and 4 bases at J, leaving 7 bases unmatched. As DNA, the CDR3 is TGTGCCTGGAGTAGAGGACTAGCGGGGGGGTTCTCAGATACGCAGTATTTT. This translates into CAWSRGLAGGFSDTQYF.

The genes are TRBV5-6 and TRBJ1-4, with a weak D call TRBD1 (5 bases). V lost 1 base and J 7 bases, leaving 14 bases between the germline ends. Per germline, CDR1 SGHDT and CDR2 YYEEEE. The CDR3 runs 15 residues. Written as DNA, the CDR3 is TGTGCCAGCAGCTTGCCCGGCGGGGGAAGTGAAAAACTGTTTTTT. It translates to CASSLPGGGSEKLFF.